These 23 T cell receptor delta chains were sequenced from one sample in a study of γδ T cells in repeated Plasmodium falciparum infection. Vgamma9/Vdelta2+ and Vdelta2-negative gammadelta T cells were flow-sorted from PBMC for bulk sequencing. TCRdb called clones from the multiplex PCR reads again using CATT. The sample yields 80,000 to 95,000 delta-chain clones, approximately 1.5% seen once. Sample: gamma-delta T cells from blood. These receptors all stem from a pool of human donors (malaria-infected and uninfected, not separated).

As concerns this clone: This DNA translates differently at residue 7 from the TCRdb protein, which is that of a much larger clone; a read error is likely, and the protein shown is the DNA's own translation. The J gene is TRDJ1, the V gene TRDV1, with a possible D match to TRDD3 (10 bases). Since TCRdb gives no J gene, matching the DNA to germline was used here to assign it. In germline, CDR1 is TSWWSYY, CDR2 QGS. Trimming took off 3 bases at V and 8 bases at J, with 40 bases between the two ends. This CDR3 is 22 amino acids long. DNA of the CDR3: TGTGCTCTTGGGGATCCGAACCTTCCTACGTACTGGGGGATTAGAATTTCCCCCAAACTCATCTTT. This gives the protein CALGDPNLPTYWGIRISPKLIF.

Turning to this clone: TCRdb pairs this DNA with a much larger clone's protein that differs at residue 8, likely a read error; the protein shown was translated from the DNA. The genes are TRDV3 and TRDJ1; TRDD3 matches 10 bases. This CDR3 contains 17 residues. V lost 0 bases to trimming and J lost 5 bases; unmatched junction nucleotides: 15. CDR1 TVYSNPD and CDR2 GDNSRS come from the germline V gene (reference sequence). CDR3 DNA: TGTGCCTTTAGTTTCGAGGCGCCGGTACTGGGGGATGATAAACTCATCTTT. This sequence encodes CAFSFEAPVLGDDKLIF.

The sample holds a few counts of this clone. A far more abundant clone sits one base away, making this likely a read error. Other DNA sequences from this sample encode an identical CDR3 as well. In DNA form, the CDR3 reads TGTGCCTGTGACACCTTTTCCCTGACAGCACAACTCTTCTTT. The encoded protein is CACDTFSLTAQLFF. The chain carries TRDV2 and TRDJ2; D gene unclear. Germline V gene lookup returns CDR1 GEAIGNYY and CDR2 EKD. Trimming pared 0 bases from V and 3 bases from J, leaving 7 bases between. The CDR3 extends over 14 amino acids.

This clone was counted only a few times. TCRdb records a much larger clone's protein for this DNA, with a difference at residue 5 that likely arises from a read error; the protein given is the translation of the DNA. The chain couples TRDV2 to TRDJ1; 9 nucleotides line up with TRDD3. Germline V lookup: CDR1 GEAIGNYY, CDR2 EKD. V was pared by 3 bases and J by 7 bases, with 8 bases of the junction left unmatched. The CDR3 contains 14 residues. CDR3 residues: CACDALLGETKLIF. The CDR3 DNA reads TGTGCCTGTGACGCTTTACTGGGGGAAACTAAACTCATCTTT.

This clone showed up just a few times. A far more abundant clone sits one base away, making this likely a read error. The sample contains more than one DNA sequence encoding this CDR3. CDR3 sequence: CALGELGRTATDKLIF. In DNA, the CDR3 is TGTGCTCTTGGGGAATTAGGCCGGACAGCCACCGATAAACTCATCTTT. The chain carries TRDV1 and TRDJ1; D gene uncertain. In the absence of a J gene in TCRdb, the DNA was matched to germline to assign it here. CDR1 and CDR2 (germline): TSWWSYY, QGS. The CDR3 is 16 residues long. V was clipped by 2 bases and J by 1 base, with 14 bases between them.

The table lists this clone with a few counts. With only one base between it and a far larger clone, this is likely a read error. Additional DNA sequences in this sample encode the identical CDR3. No call exists for the J gene, whereas the V gene is TRDV2; the DNA was not compared with TRDD3, the D call given in the table. From germline, CDR1 is GEAIGNYY and CDR2 EKD. The length of the CDR3 is 23 residues. CDR3 nucleotide sequence: TGTGCCTGTGACACCGTACCTACGGGAGGTAATCTGGGGGATACGAGGGGTACCGATAAACTCATCTTC. Its protein is CACDTVPTGGNLGDTRGTDKLIF.

Notes on this clone: A far more abundant clone sits one base away, making this likely a read error. The same CDR3 arises from other DNA sequences in this sample as well. A V gene of TRDV2 was called, but no J gene was assigned; the table's D gene call, TRDD3, was not cross checked with the DNA. Germline CDR1 reads GEAIGNYY; CDR2 reads EKD. The CDR3 sequence is 16 residues long. The CDR3 DNA follows: TGTGCCTGTGACACGCGACTGGGGGATACGCGAAGGGAGCTCATCTTT. This sequence encodes CACDTRLGDTRRELIF.

A remark on this clone: The amino acid sequence in TCRdb belongs to a much larger clone and departs from this DNA's translation at residue 4, likely a sequencing read error; the sequence shown is translated from the DNA. V is TRDV2 and J is TRDJ1; D may be TRDD3 (5 bases). The J gene was missing in TCRdb and was found by matching the end of the DNA to germline. CDR3 size: 16 residues. The germline V gene encodes CDR1 GEAIGNYY and CDR2 EKD. Here the CDR3 DNA reads TGTGCCTGTGGCACCGCGGGGACCCTGTACACCGATAAACTCATCTTT. Its translation is CACGTAGTLYTDKLIF.

A note on this clone: The TCRdb protein comes from a much larger clone and disagrees with this DNA's translation at residue 19, likely due to a read error; the protein given here is derived from the DNA. The chain couples TRDV1 to TRDJ1, with 13 nucleotides matching TRDD3. No J segment appears in TCRdb, so it was assigned here by matching the sequence to germline. This CDR3 region has 22 residues. From germline, CDR1 is TSWWSYY and CDR2 QGS. CDR3 protein: CALGEQWLLGDTLGLYTDRLIF. The CDR3 nucleotides are TGTGCTCTTGGGGAACAGTGGCTACTGGGGGATACGTTGGGGTTGTACACCGATAGACTCATCTTT.

This clone was seen a handful of times. The protein TCRdb gives is from a much larger clone and does not agree with this DNA's translation at residue 9, likely a read error; the protein shown here comes from the DNA. The chain has TRDV2 and TRDJ1; a possible D gene is TRDD3 (6 bases). No J gene is reported in TCRdb; it was inferred here by comparing the DNA with germline. The CDR3 is 21 residues long. The germline CDR1 and CDR2 sequences are GEAIGNYY and EKD. Trimming stripped 0 bases from V and 0 bases from J, with 28 bases between. This CDR3 is CACDTVPSHGDGSRDTDKLIF. CDR3 sequence (DNA): TGTGCCTGTGACACCGTTCCCTCCCACGGGGATGGGAGCCGGGACACCGATAAACTCATCTTT.

This clone turned up a few times. Since a far larger clone is one base different, this is likely a read error. The same CDR3 also results from other DNA sequences found in this sample. This chain uses TRDV3 with TRDJ1, with D unresolved. No J segment appears in TCRdb, so it was assigned here by matching the sequence to germline. Germline CDR1 and CDR2: TVYSNPD and GDNSRS (reference sequence). Trimming shortened V by 1 base and J by 0 bases, and 18 bases separated the two germline ends. CDR3 length equals 16 residues. Here the CDR3 DNA reads TGTGCCTTTAACCGACGTAGACCTCTCCACACCGATAAACTCATCTTT. This gives the protein CAFNRRRPLHTDKLIF. The whole variable domain, remainder taken from reference TRDV3 and TRDJ1, is CDKVTQSSPDQTVASGSEVVLLCTYDTVYSNPDLFWYRIRPDYSFQFVFYGDNSRSEGADFTQGRFSVKHILTQKAFHLVISPVRTEDSATYYCAFNRRRPLHTDKLIFGKGTRVTVEP.

With regard to this clone: The mismatch at residue 15 between this DNA's translation and the TCRdb protein of a much larger clone likely reflects a read error; the protein shown is translated from the DNA. This rearrangement joins TRDV1 to TRDJ3; 11 bases are a match to TRDD3. No J gene is reported in TCRdb; it was inferred here by comparing the DNA with germline. The ends lost 6 bases at V and 0 bases at J; junction bases unmatched: 31. Looked up from germline, CDR1 is TSWWSYY and CDR2 is QGS. CDR3 size: 27 residues. The CDR3: CALGRAPFNFWGIHVSHSSWDTRQMFF. CDR3 in DNA: TGTGCTCTTGGAAGGGCTCCTTTTAATTTCTGGGGGATACACGTCAGTCACTCCTCCTGGGACACCCGACAGATGTTTTTC.

By its share, this clone is medium-sized. The sample contains more than one DNA sequence encoding this CDR3. Here the CDR3 reads CALGEPPPFLFGHSPDKLIF. The CDR3 nucleotides read TGTGCTCTTGGGGAACCCCCCCCTTTCCTATTCGGTCATTCCCCTGATAAACTCATCTTT. The chain recombines TRDV1 with TRDJ1; maybe TRDD2 (6 bases). This CDR3 region has 20 residues. Trimming shortened V by 1 base and J by 5 bases, and 29 bases separated the two germline ends. Germline assignment: CDR1 TSWWSYY and CDR2 QGS.

There are many counts of this clone. A much bigger clone sits one base away, suggesting this may be a read error. Within the sample, other DNA sequences also encode this same CDR3. The V call is TRDV2, the J call TRDJ1, with 10 bases matching TRDD3. The CDR3 totals 19 residues. From germline, CDR1 is GEAIGNYY and CDR2 EKD. J lost 3 bases, V lost 0 bases, and 15 bases had no gene match. CDR3 bases: TGTGCCTGTGACACCGGGGGTACGGGGGGATACGCGTTACCCGATAAACTCATCTTT. Protein: CACDTGGTGGYALPDKLIF.

This clone has a handful of counts. Only one base separates this from a far larger clonotype, so it likely reflects a read error. Other nucleotide sequences from this sample produce the same CDR3. The V gene is TRAV29/DV5, the J gene TRDJ1; D unclear. The J gene, missing from TCRdb, was assigned here through DNA to germline matching. This CDR3 contains 16 residues. Germline V gives CDR1 NSMFDY, CDR2 ISSIKDK. V was clipped by 0 bases and J by 6 bases, with 21 bases between them. The CDR3 DNA reads TGTGCAGCAAGCGCACCGCAGGTTATCCCTGAGTATAAACTCATCTTT. Its translation is CAASAPQVIPEYKLIF.

This clone was detected many times. The chain employs TRDV1 and TRDJ1; 7 nucleotides line up with TRDD2. This CDR3 has 15 amino acids. Germline lookup yields CDR1 TSWWSYY and CDR2 QGS. J lost 0 bases, V lost 4 bases, and 5 bases had no gene match. Here the CDR3 reads CALGGSFLNTDKLIF. The CDR3 DNA reads as TGTGCTCTTGGGGGCTCCTTCCTCAACACCGATAAACTCATCTTT.

This clone was seen many times. The protein that TCRdb holds for this DNA derives from a much larger clone and differs from the translated DNA at residue 14, which likely indicates a read error; the protein shown here is translated from the DNA. The chain joins TRDV1 to TRDJ1; TRDD3 matches 8 bases. Since TCRdb gives no J gene, matching the DNA to germline was used here to assign it. Germline V lookup: CDR1 TSWWSYY, CDR2 QGS. CDR3 size: 18 residues. V shed 3 bases, J shed 7 bases, and the junction held 19 bases outside the gene matches. The CDR3 DNA sequence: TGTGCTCTTGGGGACAGGGACGGAAGGGGGATAATCGGGTGTAAACTCATCTTT. Translated, it gives CALGDRDGRGIIGCKLIF.

The table lists this clone with a few counts. The protein given by TCRdb reflects a much larger clone and differs at residue 6 from this DNA's translation, likely from a read error; the protein shown is the DNA's translation. DNA for the CDR3: TGTGCTCTTGGGGATGATTATAGACAGGGATACGGTTTTTATTTGACCGATAAACTCATCTTT. Translation gives CALGDDYRQGYGFYLTDKLIF. The chain is built from TRDV1 and TRDJ1; 8 bases are shared with TRDD3. Here the J gene came from matching the DNA to germline, since TCRdb omits it. Germline CDR1 TSWWSYY, CDR2 QGS. The junction had 23 bases not matched to a gene; V was cut back by 3 bases and J by 2 bases. The CDR3 runs 21 residues.

Of note for this clone: This DNA's translation and the protein TCRdb lists, from a much larger clone, do not match at residue 13, likely due to a read error; the protein shown is translated from the DNA. This sequence joins TRDV2 and TRDJ1; possible D gene TRDD3, 6 bases. TCRdb leaves out the J gene; it was filled in here by matching the DNA to germline. This CDR3 contains 20 residues. Germline CDR1 and CDR2: GEAIGNYY and EKD. With 3 bases removed from V and 0 bases from J, the gap between germline ends came to 28 bases. CDR3 bases: TGTGCCTGTGACCCCGTAGGTGGGGGCCACCTTGGACTGTACACCGATAAACTCATCTTT. Translation gives CACDPVGGGHLGLYTDKLIF.

As to this clone: The translation of this DNA and the TCRdb protein of a much larger clone differ at residue 4, probably owing to a read error; the protein shown here is translated from the DNA. This chain connects TRDV2 to TRDJ3, with TRDD3 matching over 9 bases. Because TCRdb records no J gene, it was assigned here through a match of the DNA to germline. The CDR3 covers 19 residues. Germline-derived CDR1 and CDR2 are GEAIGNYY and EKD. In DNA, the CDR3 is TGTGCCTGTGGCACCGCGGACTGGGGGAGCTCCTGGGACACCCGACAGATGTTTTTC. Translating it yields CACGTADWGSSWDTRQMFF.

As regards this clone: The TCRdb record carries a much larger clone's protein, which differs from this DNA's translation at residue 21; a read error is the likely cause, and the protein listed here is the DNA translation. J gene calling gave no result, while the V gene is TRDV1; TRDD3, the table's D call, lacks a check against the DNA. This CDR3 region has 22 residues. Germline CDR1 and CDR2: TSWWSYY and QGS. This CDR3 is CALGVNPPSDDQCGIRTDKLTF. Written as DNA, the CDR3 is TGTGCTCTTGGTGTAAACCCGCCTTCCGACGACCAATGTGGGATACGCACCGATAAACTCACCTTT.

This clone was detected a few times. The TCRdb protein comes from a much larger clone and disagrees with this DNA's translation at residue 9, likely due to a read error; the protein given here is derived from the DNA. V is TRDV2 and J is TRDJ1, with TRDD3 matching over 10 bases. No J gene is reported in TCRdb; it was inferred here by comparing the DNA with germline. There are 18 residues in the CDR3. Losses at the gene ends were 3 bases for V and 1 base for J; bases not matched to a gene: 13. Germline CDR1 is GEAIGNYY and CDR2 is EKD. CDR3 DNA: TGTGCCTGTGACGTACTGGGGGATGCGCGGTCAGGCACCGATAAACTCATCTTT. This codes for CACDVLGDARSGTDKLIF.

With regard to this clone: The translation of this DNA and the TCRdb protein of a much larger clone differ at residue 9, probably owing to a read error; the protein shown here is translated from the DNA. The rearrangement links TRDV2 to TRDJ1; possibly TRDD2 or TRDD3 for D (5 bases each). No J gene is reported in TCRdb; it was inferred here by comparing the DNA with germline. Germline CDR1 reads GEAIGNYY; CDR2 reads EKD. The V gene lost 3 bases and the J gene lost 1 base, with 26 bases spanning the gap. The CDR3 has 19 amino acids. For the CDR3, the DNA is TGTGCCTGTGACCCTCTTCCAGTCCAGATACCGGATCTCACCGATAAACTCATCTTT. Residues: CACDPLPVQIPDLTDKLIF.